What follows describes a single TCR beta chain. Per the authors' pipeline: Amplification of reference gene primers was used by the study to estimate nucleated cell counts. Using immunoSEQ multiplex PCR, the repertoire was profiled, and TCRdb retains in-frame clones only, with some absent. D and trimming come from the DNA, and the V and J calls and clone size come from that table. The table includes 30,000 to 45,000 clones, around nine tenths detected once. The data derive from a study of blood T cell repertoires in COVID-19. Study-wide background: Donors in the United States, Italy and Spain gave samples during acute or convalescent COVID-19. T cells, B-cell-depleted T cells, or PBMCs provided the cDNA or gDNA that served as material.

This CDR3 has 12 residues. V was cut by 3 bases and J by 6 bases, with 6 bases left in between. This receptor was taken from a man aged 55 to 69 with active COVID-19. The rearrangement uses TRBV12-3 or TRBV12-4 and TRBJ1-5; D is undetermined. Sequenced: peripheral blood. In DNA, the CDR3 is TGTGCCAGCAGTTTGGGAGTTCAGCCCCAGCATTTT. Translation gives CASSLGVQPQHF.